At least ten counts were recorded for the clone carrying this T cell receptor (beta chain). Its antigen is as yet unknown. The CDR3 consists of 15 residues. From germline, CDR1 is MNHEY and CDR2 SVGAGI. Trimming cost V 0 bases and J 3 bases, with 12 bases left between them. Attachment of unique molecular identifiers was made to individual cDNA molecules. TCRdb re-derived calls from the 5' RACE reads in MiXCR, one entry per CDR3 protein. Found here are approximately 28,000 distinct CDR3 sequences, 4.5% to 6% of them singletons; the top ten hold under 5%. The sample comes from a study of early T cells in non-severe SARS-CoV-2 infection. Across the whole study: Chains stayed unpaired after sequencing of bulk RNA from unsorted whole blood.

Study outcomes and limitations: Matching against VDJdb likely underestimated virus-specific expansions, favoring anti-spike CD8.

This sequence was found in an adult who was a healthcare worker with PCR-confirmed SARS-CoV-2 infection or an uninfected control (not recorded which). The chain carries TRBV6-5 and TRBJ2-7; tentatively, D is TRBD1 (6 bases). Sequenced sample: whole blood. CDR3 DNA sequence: TGTGCCAGCAGTTACTCTCAGGACAGATTCTACGAGCAGTACTTC. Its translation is CASSYSQDRFYEQYF.